This TCR beta chain emerged from a study of blood T cell repertoires in COVID-19. V dropped 0 bases and J dropped 6 bases, with 8 bases sitting between them. CDR1 MNHNS and CDR2 SASEGT come from the germline V gene. The CDR3 totals 13 residues. Methods used by the authors: The authors estimated nucleated cell counts from reference gene primer amplification. The assay was immunoSEQ multiplex PCR, and TCRdb's table has in-frame clones only and misses some. That table furnishes V, J and clone size, whereas the DNA furnished D and trimming. The table lists nearly 200,000 clones, 80% to 90% of them singletons.

This receptor was obtained from a human donor in a cohort sampled during active COVID-19. The sample taken for sequencing was peripheral blood. J is TRBJ1-1 and V is TRBV6-1; perhaps TRBD1 as D (6 bases). CDR3 coding DNA: TGTGCCAGCAGTGAAGCAGGGGGATCTGAAGCTTTCTTT. Translated, it gives CASSEAGGSEAFF.